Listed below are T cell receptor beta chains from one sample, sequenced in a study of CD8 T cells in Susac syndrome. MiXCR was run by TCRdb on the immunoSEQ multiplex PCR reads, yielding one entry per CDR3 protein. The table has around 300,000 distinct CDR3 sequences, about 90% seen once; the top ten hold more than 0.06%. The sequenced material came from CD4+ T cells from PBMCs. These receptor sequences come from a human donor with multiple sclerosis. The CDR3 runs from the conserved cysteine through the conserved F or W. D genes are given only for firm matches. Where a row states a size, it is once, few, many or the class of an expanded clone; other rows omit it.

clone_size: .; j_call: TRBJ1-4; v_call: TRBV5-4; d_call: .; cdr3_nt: TGTGCCAGCAGCCGTCCCCCGGGCGAAAAACTGTTTTTT; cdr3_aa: CASSRPPGEKLFF
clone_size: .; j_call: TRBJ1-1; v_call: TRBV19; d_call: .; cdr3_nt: TGTGCCAGTAGTCAGGACAGAATTTGGACTGAAGCTTTCTTT; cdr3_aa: CASSQDRIWTEAFF
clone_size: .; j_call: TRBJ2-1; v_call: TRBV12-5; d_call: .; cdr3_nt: TGTGCTAGTGGTTCCCAGGTGGTTGAGCAGTTCTTC; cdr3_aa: CASGSQVVEQFF
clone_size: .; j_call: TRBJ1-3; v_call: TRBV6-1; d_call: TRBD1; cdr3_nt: TGTGCCAGCCAACGGGACGACAGGGGAGTGGGAAACACCATATATTTT; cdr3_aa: CASQRDDRGVGNTIYF
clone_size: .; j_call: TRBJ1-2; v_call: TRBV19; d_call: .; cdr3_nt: TGTGCCGGCAAGACAGGTCCCTATGGCTACACCTTC; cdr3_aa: CAGKTGPYGYTF
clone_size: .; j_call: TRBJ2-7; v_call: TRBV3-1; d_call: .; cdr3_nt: TGTGCCAGCAGCCAAGAAGCCAGGTTCGGTTACGAGCAGTACTTC; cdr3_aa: CASSQEARFGYEQYF
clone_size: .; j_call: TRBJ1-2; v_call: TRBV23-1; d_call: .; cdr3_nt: TGCGCCAGCAGTCAATGCGGGCAGGGTAATTGTGGCTACACCTTC; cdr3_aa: CASSQCGQGNCGYTF
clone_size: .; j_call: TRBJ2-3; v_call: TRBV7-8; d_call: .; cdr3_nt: TGTGCCAGCAGCCGCCAGGCGCGAAGCACAGATACGCAGTATTTT; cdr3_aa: CASSRQARSTDTQYF
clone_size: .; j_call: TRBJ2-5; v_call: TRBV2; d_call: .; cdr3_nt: TGTGCCAGCAGCGGTTCGAGGGGGGGTAGAGAGACCCAGTACTTC; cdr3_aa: CASSGSRGGRETQYF
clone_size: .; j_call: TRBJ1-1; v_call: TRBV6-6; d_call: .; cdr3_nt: TGTGCCAGCATTAGGAGCACTGAAGCTTTCTTT; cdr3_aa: CASIRSTEAFF
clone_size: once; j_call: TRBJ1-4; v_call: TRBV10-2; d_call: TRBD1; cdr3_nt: TGCGCCAGCAGCCCGGACAGGGGGAGTGAAAAACTGTTTTTT; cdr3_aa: CASSPDRGSEKLFF
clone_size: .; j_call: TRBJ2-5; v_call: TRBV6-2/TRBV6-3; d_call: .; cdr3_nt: TGTGCCAGCAAAGACTTGGAGACCCAGTACTTC; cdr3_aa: CASKDLETQYF
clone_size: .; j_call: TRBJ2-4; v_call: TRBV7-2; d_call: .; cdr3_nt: TGTGCCAGCAGCCTATCCGTTGACATTCAGTACTTC; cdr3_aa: CASSLSVDIQYF
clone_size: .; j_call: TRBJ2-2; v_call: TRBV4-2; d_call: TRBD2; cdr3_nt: TGTGCCAGCAGCGCCCCACGGTTAAGCGGGAGGGCCGGGGGCACCGGGGAGCTGTTTTTT; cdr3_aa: CASSAPRLSGRAGGTGELFF
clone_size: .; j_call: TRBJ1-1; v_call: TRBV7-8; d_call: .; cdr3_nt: TGTGCCAGCTTTCAGGGGCTGAACACTGAAGCTTTCTTT; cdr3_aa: CASFQGLNTEAFF
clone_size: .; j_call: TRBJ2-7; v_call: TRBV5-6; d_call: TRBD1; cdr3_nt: TGTGCCAGCAGCTTGTTGCTGACAGGGGGCCTCTACGAGCAGTACTTC; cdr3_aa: CASSLLLTGGLYEQYF
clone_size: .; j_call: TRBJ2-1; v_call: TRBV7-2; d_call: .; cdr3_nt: TGTGCCAGCAACGAACTACTAGCACTCCCCTACAATGAGCAGTTCTTC; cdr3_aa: CASNELLALPYNEQFF
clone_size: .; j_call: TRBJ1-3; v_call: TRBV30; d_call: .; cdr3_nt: TGTGCTCGGGACCGTGGGATGACTGGAAACACCATATATTTT; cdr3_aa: CARDRGMTGNTIYF
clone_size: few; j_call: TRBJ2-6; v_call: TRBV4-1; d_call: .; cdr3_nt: TGCGCCAGCAGCCAACTTAGGGGGTCTGGGGCCAACGTCCTGACTTTC; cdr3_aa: CASSQLRGSGANVLTF
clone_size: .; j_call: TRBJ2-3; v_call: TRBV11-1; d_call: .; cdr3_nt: TGTGCCAGCAGCTTTGCAGGGTCCGCAGATACGCAGTATTTT; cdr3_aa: CASSFAGSADTQYF
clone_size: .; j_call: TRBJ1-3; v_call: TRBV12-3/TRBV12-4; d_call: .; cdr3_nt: TGTGCCAGCAGCCTATCAGGCCGCTCTGGAAACACCATATATTTT; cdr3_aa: CASSLSGRSGNTIYF
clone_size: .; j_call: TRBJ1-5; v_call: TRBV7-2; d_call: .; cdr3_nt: TGTGCCAGCAGCTTAGAATACAGCAATCAGCCCCAGCATTTT; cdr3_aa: CASSLEYSNQPQHF
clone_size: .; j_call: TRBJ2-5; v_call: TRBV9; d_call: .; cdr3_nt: TGTGCCAGCAGCACTCACGATCGGGAGACCCAGTACTTC; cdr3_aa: CASSTHDRETQYF
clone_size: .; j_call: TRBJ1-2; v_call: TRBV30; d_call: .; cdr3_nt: TGTGCCTGGAGTGTCCAGGGCCCTGGCTACACCTTC; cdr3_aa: CAWSVQGPGYTF
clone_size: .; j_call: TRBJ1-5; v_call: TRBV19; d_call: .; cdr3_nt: TGTGCCAGTAGTATACCCGGGGATAGCAATCAGCCCCAGCATTTT; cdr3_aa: CASSIPGDSNQPQHF
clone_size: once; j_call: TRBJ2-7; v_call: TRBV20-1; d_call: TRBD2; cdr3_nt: TGCAGTGCTAGGAGCGGGAGGGTTTCCTACGAGCAGTACTTC; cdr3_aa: CSARSGRVSYEQYF
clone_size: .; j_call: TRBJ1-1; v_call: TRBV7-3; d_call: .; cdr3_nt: TGTGCCAGCAGCTTAGGGTCAGCGAACACTGAAGCTTTCTTT; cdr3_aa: CASSLGSANTEAFF
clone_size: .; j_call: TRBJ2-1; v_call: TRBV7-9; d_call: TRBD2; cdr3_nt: TGTGCCAGCAGCGCGTCCGGGACTAGCGGGCGGGGTGAGCAGTTCTTC; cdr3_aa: CASSASGTSGRGEQFF
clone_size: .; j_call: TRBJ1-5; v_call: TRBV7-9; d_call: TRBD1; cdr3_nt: TGTGCCAGCACTGGGGGGACAGGAGACAATCAGCCCCAGCATTTT; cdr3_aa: CASTGGTGDNQPQHF
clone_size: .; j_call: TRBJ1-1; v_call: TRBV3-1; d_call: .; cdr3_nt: TGTGCCAGCAGCCAAGATCCCAGGGCGACTGAAGCTTTCTTT; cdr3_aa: CASSQDPRATEAFF